A single sample gave rise to the 32 T cell receptor beta chains below, sequenced in a study of blood T cells in healthy people across ages (dated by TCRdb to about 2015). The receptor library was made with 5' RACE. Sequenced on an Illumina HiSeq 2500. A second 7 to 11 cycle PCR used a sample-barcoded 5' primer and a J-beta primer mix. TCRdb trimmed public reads at Q25 via fastp, called clones via MiXCR and kept in-frame beta chains. Rows with a matching CDR3 protein are joined into one entry that keeps the most common DNA and genes. In all, the sample holds about 1.7 million distinct CDR3 sequences, and about 28% of those were seen once. The leading ten clones occupy over 7% of the sample. Sequenced input: blood. The receptor source for this set is a woman aged 25 to 39 in good health.

This clonotype was seen more than once but under ten times. V and J are TRBV11-2 and TRBJ1-4, with 9 bases matching TRBD1. Germline trimming cut 3 bases from V and 7 bases from J; bases unmatched to any gene: 3. CDR3 length equals 14 residues. Germline V gene lookup returns CDR1 SGHAT and CDR2 FQNNGV. The chain's CDR3 is CASSLGTGSEKLFF. CDR3 nucleotides: TGTGCCAGCAGCTTGGGGACAGGGTCTGAAAAACTGTTTTTT.

The sample holds a few counts of this clonotype. The V and J genes are TRBV7-8 and TRBJ1-2, with D unclear. Germline values: CDR1 SGHVS, CDR2 FQNEAQ. The V and J ends lost 3 bases and 2 bases respectively, with 13 bases between them. The CDR3 length is 15 residues. CDR3 coding DNA: TGTGCCAGCAGCTTGAAACCAGAGAGAAACTATGGCTACACCTTC. Translated: CASSLKPERNYGYTF.

This sequence joins TRBV9 and TRBJ2-1; possibly TRBD1 or TRBD2 for D (5 bases each). This CDR3 is 16 amino acids long. The V end lost 6 bases, the J end lost 6 bases, and 22 bases lay between the germline ends. In germline, CDR1 is SGDLS, CDR2 YYNGEE. In DNA, the CDR3 is TGTGCCAGCATTGCGGGTGTAGGGGCCTCACCCAATGAGCAGTTCTTC. It is translated as CASIAGVGASPNEQFF.

This clonotype was detected ten times or more. The chain uses TRBV28 and TRBJ2-7; no clear D gene. V lost 7 bases and J lost 4, with 11 bases in between. The CDR3 covers 12 residues. The germline gives CDR1 MDHEN, CDR2 SYDVKM. The CDR3 nucleotides read TGTGCCAGCAATCTTGGCGGATACGAGCAGTACTTC. Protein sequence: CASNLGGYEQYF.

The table lists this clonotype with a count of one. This may come from a read error, since a much larger clone is one base off. The chain combines TRBV29-1 with TRBJ2-7; the D is unclear. This CDR3 region has 11 residues. Deletions cut 6 bases from V and 7 bases from J, with 13 bases between. Germline-derived CDR1 and CDR2 are SQVTM and ANQGSEA. The CDR3 region has the DNA TGCAGCGTGTTTAGGAACAATGAGCAGTACTTC. It is translated as CSVFRNNEQYF.

This clonotype appeared many times. V is TRBV7-2 and J is TRBJ2-1, with 14 bases that match TRBD2. The CDR3 runs to 15 residues. CDR1 is SGHTA, CDR2 FQGNSA, per germline. The V and J ends lost 4 bases and 7 bases, in that order; junction bases with no gene match: 3. The DNA for the CDR3 is TGTGCCAGCAGCTCGACTAGCGGGGGGGCGAATGAGCAGTTCTTC. Residues: CASSSTSGGANEQFF.

Ten or more counts support this clonotype. The germline gene is not matched at one end of the junction; a read error may be the cause. The V call is TRBV18, the J call TRBJ2-1; no clear D gene. CDR3 length: 11 amino acids. Germline V CDR1 and CDR2: KGHSH, LQKENI. The CDR3 DNA is TGCGCCAGCAGCCCGGACAATGAGCAGTTCTTC. Translation: CASSPDNEQFF.

This clonotype was seen a few times. The CDR3 bases are TGTGCCAGCAGCGTACGGTCTGGAAACACCATATATTTT. Amino acids: CASSVRSGNTIYF. This chain links TRBV9 with TRBJ1-3; D gene unclear. V lost 1 base, J lost 1 base, and 3 bases lay in between. The germline V gene has CDR1 SGDLS and CDR2 YYNGEE. This CDR3 contains 13 residues.

This clonotype was counted a few times. The rearrangement uses TRBV2 and TRBJ1-5; tentatively, D is TRBD1 (5 bases). Germline values: CDR1 SNHLY, CDR2 FYNNEI. Trimming removed 4 bases at V and 4 bases at J, with 11 bases between. The CDR3 sequence is 14 residues long. The CDR3 DNA sequence: TGTGCCAGCAGTGTGGAGGGGAAGAATCAGCCCCAGCATTTT. Translated, it gives CASSVEGKNQPQHF. Full variable domain (rest looked up from reference TRBV2 and TRBJ1-5): EPEVTQTPSHQVTQMGQEVILRCVPISNHLYFYWYRQILGQKVEFLVSFYNNEISEKSEIFDDQFSVERPDGSNFTLKIRSTKLEDSAMYFCASSVEGKNQPQHFGDGTRLSIL.

The genes are TRBV4-1 and TRBJ2-3, with 7 bases identical to TRBD1. Germline values: CDR1 MGHRA, CDR2 YSYEKL. After removal of 0 bases from V and 4 bases from J, the junction contained 19 bases not matched to a gene. The CDR3 consists of 20 residues. The CDR3 reads CASSQEAPTGKVDVSDTQYF. The CDR3 DNA sequence: TGCGCCAGCAGCCAAGAGGCCCCGACAGGGAAGGTTGACGTATCAGATACGCAGTATTTT.

This chain joins TRBV27 and TRBJ2-7; TRBD1 agrees at 7 bases. This CDR3 comprises 14 residues. Germline V gives CDR1 MNHEY, CDR2 SMNVEV (reference sequence). The ends lost 8 bases at V and 2 bases at J; junction bases unmatched: 9. CDR3 in amino acids: CASSKYDRAYEQYF. The CDR3 region has the DNA TGTGCCAGCTCAAAATATGACAGGGCCTACGAGCAGTACTTC.

Only a few counts were recorded for this clonotype. The V call is TRBV6-6, the J call TRBJ2-1, with D possibly matching TRBD2 (7 bases). CDR1 MNHNY and CDR2 SVGAGI come from the germline V gene (reference sequence). This CDR3 is 13 amino acids long. Deletions cut 7 bases from V and 9 bases from J, with 16 bases between. As DNA, the CDR3 is TGTGCCAGCACCCGGGACTACAGGGTTGAGCAGTTCTTC. Its translation is CASTRDYRVEQFF.

In regard to this clonotype: This may be a read error, as it is one base from a much larger clone. CDR3 region: CSALSRAKEEETQYF. In nucleotides, the CDR3 is TGCAGTGCTCTAAGTAGGGCGAAAGAAGAAGAGACCCAGTACTTC. This rearrangement joins TRBV20-1 to TRBJ2-5; D remains ambiguous. Germline V gene lookup returns CDR1 DFQATT and CDR2 SNEGSKA (reference sequence). This CDR3 contains 15 residues. V was trimmed by 5 bases and J by 3 bases, leaving 19 bases between them.

The chain combines TRBV7-9 with TRBJ1-4, with 7 nucleotides matching TRBD1. Germline V gives CDR1 SEHNR, CDR2 FQNEAQ (reference sequence). V dropped 0 bases and J dropped 9; count of bases not matched to a gene: 4. The length of the CDR3 is 14 residues. The CDR3: CASSLAPGGKKLFF. CDR3 nucleotides: TGTGCCAGCAGCTTAGCCCCAGGGGGGAAAAAACTGTTTTTT.

As regards this clonotype: A much larger clonotype is one base distant, so this may be a read error. J is TRBJ2-6 and V is TRBV20-1; D not certain. The germline CDR1 and CDR2 sequences are DFQATT and SNEGSKA (reference sequence). The CDR3 totals 16 residues. The V and J ends lost 0 bases and 2 bases respectively, with 11 bases between them. CDR3 region: CSARDWANAGANVLTF. CDR3 bases: TGCAGTGCTAGAGATTGGGCTAACGCTGGGGCCAACGTCCTGACTTTC.

This chain links TRBV28 with TRBJ2-5; 11 nucleotides align to TRBD2. The CDR3 is 14 residues long. The ends lost 8 bases at V and 4 bases at J; junction bases unmatched: 6. Germline CDR1 reads MDHEN; CDR2 reads SYDVKM. CDR3 DNA: TGTGCCAGCCGACTAGCGGGGCGCGGAGAGACCCAGTACTTC. Its translation is CASRLAGRGETQYF.

The sample holds a few counts of this clonotype. Possible read error: a much larger clone is one base away. CDR3 amino acids: CASSPGTSATDTQYF. As DNA, the CDR3 is TGTGCCAGCAGCCCCGGGACTAGCGCCACAGATACGCAGTATTTT. The gene calls are TRBV7-2 and TRBJ2-3; 10 nucleotides match TRBD2. Germline V gene sequence: CDR1 SGHTA, CDR2 FQGNSA. Germline trimming cut 5 bases from V and 2 bases from J; bases unmatched to any gene: 4. The CDR3 totals 15 residues.

The chain links TRBV18 to TRBJ2-5; D gene uncertain. This CDR3 spans 14 amino acids. CDR1 and CDR2 from the germline V gene are KGHSH and LQKENI. The V and J ends lost 3 bases and 0 bases respectively, with 8 bases between them. Written as DNA, the CDR3 is TGTGCCAGCTCACCTTCGCGTAACCAAGAGACCCAGTACTTC. Its protein is CASSPSRNQETQYF.

Comment on this clonotype: No conserved phenylalanine or tryptophan is present at the end of the CDR3, so a read error is the likely explanation. The DNA is left out, because the CDR3 cannot be placed on it with certainty; the CDR3 is given as TCRdb lists it. CDR3 protein: CASSLRGARGYTFGS. The gene calls are TRBV7-9 and TRBJ2-5; TRBD1 is the table's D call, not checked against the DNA. Germline lookup yields CDR1 SEHNR and CDR2 FQNEAQ (reference sequence). Counting both end residues, the CDR3 totals 15 amino acids.

The V and J genes are TRBV12-3 or TRBV12-4 and TRBJ2-3; the D gene is possibly TRBD2 (6 bases). CDR3 length equals 16 residues. Trimming removed 6 bases at V and 15 bases at J, with 31 bases between. The CDR3 region is CASRELSGVRADMQYF. The CDR3 DNA is TGTGCCAGCAGGGAGCTTAGCGGAGTTCGAGCAGATATGCAATATTTT.

This clonotype was counted a few times. The V call is TRBV7-9, the J call TRBJ1-4, with TRBD1 matching 9 bases. Germline V CDR1 and CDR2: SEHNR, FQNEAQ (reference sequence). This CDR3 has 18 residues. The ends lost 4 bases at V and 7 bases at J; junction bases unmatched: 16. The CDR3 loop is CASSSARTGARLVEKLFF. In DNA form, the CDR3 reads TGTGCCAGCAGCTCGGCCCGGACAGGGGCCCGGTTGGTTGAAAAACTGTTTTTT.

This clonotype appeared a few times. V and J are TRBV6-2 or TRBV6-3 and TRBJ1-1; D gene ambiguous. The CDR3 spans 16 residues. Deletions cut 0 bases from V and 3 bases from J, with 14 bases between. Germline V gene sequence: CDR1 MNHEY, CDR2 SVGEGT. CDR3 sequence reads: CASSYSRSGSDTEAFF. CDR3 nucleotide sequence: TGTGCCAGCAGTTACTCTCGGTCAGGATCGGACACTGAAGCTTTCTTT.

Details on this clonotype: A junction end diverges from the germline sequence, so it may reflect a read error. This chain uses TRBV7-9 with TRBJ2-1; maybe TRBD1 (6 bases). Germline CDR1 is SEHNR and CDR2 is FQNEAQ (reference sequence). The CDR3 consists of 14 residues. In DNA form, the CDR3 reads TGTGCCAGCAGGTTAGCGTCGCGACAGGATCGGCAGTTCTTC. Residues: CASRLASRQDRQFF.

This clonotype was seen more than once but under ten times. The chain recombines TRBV28 with TRBJ2-7, with D hard to call. Between the trimmed V and J ends, which lost 8 bases and 0 bases, there was a span of 11 bases. The germline V gene has CDR1 MDHEN and CDR2 SYDVKM. This CDR3 is 13 amino acids long. The chain's CDR3 is CASRAQSSYEQYF. Here the CDR3 DNA reads TGTGCCAGCCGAGCGCAAAGCTCCTACGAGCAGTACTTC.

In this sample, this clonotype turned up a few times. The chain couples TRBV5-1 to TRBJ2-1; 7 bases agree with TRBD1. CDR3 length: 15 amino acids. Germline trimming cut 2 bases from V and 8 bases from J; bases unmatched to any gene: 10. Germline V lookup: CDR1 SGHRS, CDR2 YFSETQ. CDR3 in DNA: TGCGCCAGCAGCTTCCCCCGACAGGGTCGCGATGAGCAGTTCTTC. Its protein product is CASSFPRQGRDEQFF.

This clonotype was detected many times. The chain employs TRBV29-1 and TRBJ2-7; 8 positions match TRBD2. Germline lookup yields CDR1 SQVTM and CDR2 ANQGSEA. V shed 0 bases and J 1 base; nucleotides not matched to a gene: 2. The CDR3 extends over 14 amino acids. For the CDR3, the DNA is TGCAGCGTTGAAGAGGCGGGAGGTTCCTACGAGCAGTACTTC. It translates to CSVEEAGGSYEQYF.

This clonotype was counted ten times or more. V is TRBV29-1 and J is TRBJ2-7, with D possibly TRBD1 on 5 matching bases. The ends were cut back, 2 bases at V and 7 bases at J, with 18 bases in the middle. The CDR3 runs to 14 residues. Germline CDR1 reads SQVTM; CDR2 reads ANQGSEA. The CDR3 bases are TGCAGCGTTGAAAGGTCGGATGGGGCCAGGGAGCAGTACTTC. Encoded protein: CSVERSDGAREQYF.

This chain links TRBV6-2 or TRBV6-3 with TRBJ2-7, with D perhaps TRBD1 or TRBD2 (5 bases each). CDR3 length: 13 residues. The V and J ends lost 7 bases and 7 bases respectively, with 17 bases between them. Germline loops: CDR1 MNHEY, CDR2 SVGEGT. The DNA of the CDR3 is TGTGCCAGCAAGCCGAGGGCGGACAATGAGCAGTACTTC. Protein product: CASKPRADNEQYF.

Points on this clonotype: A much larger clone differs by one base, so this may be a read error. The V call is TRBV29-1, the J call TRBJ2-4; D gene ambiguous. Near its end, the DNA agrees better with TRBJ2-5, so the J call may be wrong. From germline, CDR1 is SQVTM and CDR2 ANQGSEA. This CDR3 comprises 9 residues. The CDR3 region has the DNA TGCAGCGCTTCCGAGACCCAGTACTTC. The encoded protein is CSASETQYF.

This clonotype was seen a handful of times. The chain couples TRBV6-1 to TRBJ1-2, with 9 bases that match TRBD1. J gave up 8 bases and V 6 bases, and 10 bases lay outside the gene matches. Germline-derived CDR1 and CDR2 are MNHNS and SASEGT. CDR3 size: 14 residues. The chain's CDR3 is CASSEATGGWGYTF. DNA of the CDR3: TGTGCCAGCAGCGAGGCGACAGGGGGATGGGGCTACACCTTC.

This clonotype appeared a few times. The rearrangement links TRBV14 to TRBJ2-5; possibly TRBD2 for D (5 bases). Per germline, CDR1 SGHDN and CDR2 FVKESK. V was pared by 3 bases and J by 7 bases, with 15 bases between. This CDR3 contains 14 residues. CDR3 region: CASSHWTSSGTQYF. In DNA form, the CDR3 reads TGTGCCAGCAGCCACTGGACTTCCTCGGGGACCCAGTACTTC.

This clonotype was seen many times. The CDR3 here is CASSQDPAGYYEQYF. The DNA of the CDR3 is TGCGCCAGCAGCCAAGATCCGGCGGGATACTACGAGCAGTACTTC. The chain carries TRBV4-3 and TRBJ2-7; a weak D match, TRBD2 (6 bases). The germline gives CDR1 LGHNA, CDR2 YSLEER. V was cut by 0 bases and J by 3 bases, with 12 bases left in between. This CDR3 comprises 15 residues.